The 19 T cell receptor beta chains below all came from one sample that was sequenced in a study of shared clonotypes between healthy human individuals. Profiled with immunoSEQ multiplex PCR; TCRdb holds only in-frame clones, not every one. The repertoire consists of under 350,000 clones, with more than 75% occurring once and the leading ten covering around 15%. The sample comprised memory CD8+ T cells sorted from blood. Subset here: CD45RO+ cells pooled with CCR7-negative TemRA cells. The receptors shown here come from a man aged 18 to 30 in good health.

This chain joins TRBV2 and TRBJ2-7; TRBD1 or TRBD2 may be the D gene (6 bases each). The CDR3 runs to 15 residues. CDR1 SNHLY and CDR2 FYNNEI come from the germline V gene. V shed 7 bases and J shed 4 bases, with 20 bases lying between them. The CDR3 is CASIPGAVTVYEQYF. The CDR3 bases are TGTGCCAGCATCCCGGGGGCGGTTACAGTTTACGAGCAGTACTTC.

The chain combines TRBV19 with TRBJ2-7; TRBD1 agrees at 8 bases. Germline CDR1 reads LNHDA; CDR2 reads SQIVND (reference sequence). The ends lost 9 bases at V and 1 base at J; junction bases unmatched: 8. The CDR3 consists of 14 residues. The CDR3 here is CASAPGTGSYEQYF. The DNA for the CDR3 is TGTGCCAGCGCCCCCGGGACAGGTTCCTACGAGCAGTACTTC.

This clone occurred a few times. The gene calls are TRBV9 and TRBJ2-1, with 9 bases identical to TRBD2. The CDR3 length is 15 residues. V gave up 4 bases and J gave up 3 bases; unmatched junction bases: 5. The germline gives CDR1 SGDLS, CDR2 YYNGEE. The CDR3 loop is CASSFSGGNYNEQFF. CDR3 nucleotides: TGTGCCAGCAGCTTCAGCGGGGGGAACTACAATGAGCAGTTCTTC.

The genes are TRBV11-1 and TRBJ2-7; D is possibly TRBD2 (6 bases). Germline CDR1 SGHAT, CDR2 FQDESV (reference sequence). The CDR3 length is 13 residues. Deletions cut 3 bases from V and 3 bases from J, with 9 bases between. The DNA of the CDR3 is TGTGCCAGCAGCTTGGGACTTGTCTACGAGCAGTACTTC. Its protein is CASSLGLVYEQYF.

In this sample, this clone turned up once. The chain links TRBV4-1 to TRBJ1-5, with D unclear. V lost 2 bases, J lost 2 bases, and 4 bases lay in between. This CDR3 region has 13 residues. The germline gives CDR1 MGHRA, CDR2 YSYEKL. The chain's CDR3 is CASSQNGNQPQHF. CDR3 coding DNA: TGCGCCAGCAGCCAAAACGGCAATCAGCCCCAGCATTTT.

V gene TRBV5-4 combines with J gene TRBJ2-7, with D tentatively TRBD2 (6 bases). With 3 bases removed from V and 2 bases from J, the gap between germline ends came to 12 bases. The CDR3 runs to 14 residues. Germline V gives CDR1 SGHNT, CDR2 YYREEE (reference sequence). For the CDR3, the DNA is TGTGCCAGCAGCTACGTGGGGGGACCCTACGAGCAGTACTTC. Its protein product is CASSYVGGPYEQYF.

This chain connects TRBV7-2 to TRBJ1-6; D is uncertain. Germline V gene data show CDR1 as SGHTA and CDR2 as FQGNSA. This CDR3 is built from 14 residues. Trimming shortened V by 6 bases and J by 10 bases, and 16 bases separated the two germline ends. CDR3 sequence (DNA): TGTGCCAGCAGGTTAACAGCCCTATACTCACCCCTCCACTTT. It is translated as CASRLTALYSPLHF.

The chain combines TRBV6-5 with TRBJ2-1; 9 positions match TRBD1. CDR1 MNHEY and CDR2 SVGAGI come from the germline V gene. The length of the CDR3 is 15 residues. After removal of 6 bases from V and 5 bases from J, the junction contained 8 bases not matched to a gene. In DNA form, the CDR3 reads TGTGCCAGCAGCCGGGGACAGGGTTTGGACAATGAGCAGTTCTTC. Protein product: CASSRGQGLDNEQFF.

The rearrangement uses TRBV30 and TRBJ2-1; tentative D call: TRBD1 (5 bases). V was cut by 0 bases and J by 6 bases, with 9 bases left in between. The length of the CDR3 is 13 residues. CDR1 and CDR2 from the germline V gene are GTSNPN and SVGIG (reference sequence). The CDR3 bases are TGTGCCTGGAGTGTACAGGATCCCAATGAGCAGTTCTTC. Protein product: CAWSVQDPNEQFF.

This sequence joins TRBV30 and TRBJ1-4; D gene uncertain. Germline V gives CDR1 GTSNPN, CDR2 SVGIG (reference sequence). Trimming took off 2 bases at V and 2 bases at J, with 9 bases between the two ends. CDR3 length: 14 residues. The CDR3 DNA sequence: TGTGCCTGGAGTATTGGGCGTACTAATGAAAAACTGTTTTTT. This gives the protein CAWSIGRTNEKLFF.

The rearrangement uses TRBV5-5 and TRBJ2-7; D is possibly TRBD2 (5 bases). The CDR3 has 15 residues. V was cut by 0 bases and J by 0 bases, with 10 bases left in between. The germline gives CDR1 SGHKS, CDR2 YYEKEE (reference sequence). The CDR3 spells CASSLDAGLSYEQYF. In DNA form, the CDR3 reads TGTGCCAGCAGCTTGGATGCGGGTCTCTCCTACGAGCAGTACTTC.

The chain links TRBV10-2 to TRBJ2-2; D may be TRBD1 (6 bases). The germline V gene has CDR1 WSHSY and CDR2 SAAADI. With 6 bases removed from V and 2 bases from J, the gap between germline ends came to 19 bases. This CDR3 is built from 17 residues. The CDR3, as DNA: TGCGCCAGCAGGTCCCCCAGGGGCTCCATTAACACCGGGGAGCTGTTTTTT. Translating it yields CASRSPRGSINTGELFF.

The J gene is TRBJ2-7, the V gene TRBV28; D is unresolved. The CDR3 runs 16 residues. Germline loops: CDR1 MDHEN, CDR2 SYDVKM. V was cut by 1 base and J by 0 bases, with 13 bases left in between. This chain's CDR3 is CASSLSPLPRSYEQYF. The CDR3 DNA follows: TGTGCCAGCAGTTTATCCCCACTACCACGCTCCTACGAGCAGTACTTC.

V and J are TRBV5-1 and TRBJ2-5; weak D call: TRBD2 (5 bases). CDR3 length equals 13 residues. Germline V gene sequence: CDR1 SGHRS, CDR2 YFSETQ. V lost 2 bases and J 5 bases, leaving 10 bases between the germline ends. CDR3 residues: CASSFLSGETQYF. CDR3 in DNA: TGCGCCAGCAGCTTTTTATCGGGGGAGACCCAGTACTTC.

This chain uses TRBV4-1 with TRBJ2-7; D is perhaps TRBD1 (6 bases). CDR3 length: 17 amino acids. Germline CDR1 is MGHRA and CDR2 is YSYEKL. Trimming shortened V by 1 base and J by 4 bases, and 20 bases separated the two germline ends. The CDR3 DNA follows: TGCGCCAGCAGCCAAGTCCATCGGGACACCCCTCTTTACGAGCAGTACTTC. It encodes CASSQVHRDTPLYEQYF.

The V call is TRBV13, the J call TRBJ2-7; 8 nucleotides agree with TRBD1. The CDR3 sequence is 16 residues long. Germline assignment: CDR1 PRHDT and CDR2 FYEKMQ (reference sequence). J was trimmed by 3 bases and V by 4 bases; bases with no gene match: 11. The CDR3 DNA is TGTGCCAGCAGCTCCACGTCCGGGACAGGCGACTACGAGCAGTACTTC. Protein sequence: CASSSTSGTGDYEQYF.

This clone was seen only a few times. The chain carries TRBV29-1 and TRBJ2-7; tentative D call: TRBD2 (6 bases). The CDR3 consists of 12 residues. Per the germline V gene, CDR1 is SQVTM and CDR2 is ANQGSEA. Trimming pared 6 bases from V and 4 bases from J, leaving 13 bases between. Here the CDR3 reads CSVPGVEYEQYF. Here the CDR3 DNA reads TGCAGCGTCCCGGGGGTTGAGTACGAGCAGTACTTC.

In its sample, this clone was seen a few times. The chain links TRBV27 to TRBJ2-3; TRBD2 matches at 9 bases. CDR1 MNHEY and CDR2 SMNVEV come from the germline V gene (reference sequence). There are 14 residues in the CDR3. Germline trimming cut 5 bases from V and 4 bases from J; bases unmatched to any gene: 4. CDR3 DNA: TGTGCCAGCAGTCCTAGCGGGGTCCCAGATACGCAGTATTTT. Protein product: CASSPSGVPDTQYF.

The chain combines TRBV5-6 with TRBJ2-7, with TRBD2 as a possible D gene (6 bases). Germline values: CDR1 SGHDT, CDR2 YYEEEE. The V end lost 4 bases, the J end lost 7 bases, and 21 bases lay between the germline ends. This CDR3 has 15 residues. In DNA, the CDR3 is TGTGCCAGCAGCCCCGAGGGAATCCTAGGAGGGGAGCAGTACTTC. Translation: CASSPEGILGGEQYF.